One sample yielded the 22 T cell receptor beta chains listed below, sequenced in a study of neoadjuvant nivolumab and ipilimumab in lung cancer. The repertoire was sequenced with immunoSEQ multiplex PCR; TCRdb's copy has only in-frame clones and lacks some. The data show some 27,000 clones, 80% seen once. This sample comprised peripheral blood, obtained before neoadjuvant nivolumab, alone or with ipilimumab. The receptor source for this set is an adult with non-small cell lung cancer.

In this sample, this clone turned up a few times. The chain joins TRBV18 to TRBJ2-7; maybe TRBD1 (6 bases). The ends were cut back, 4 bases at V and 4 bases at J, with 11 bases in the middle. CDR3 size: 13 residues. The V gene's germline CDR1 is KGHSH and CDR2 LQKENI. The CDR3 DNA reads TGTGCCAGCTCACTCGGACAGTGGTACGAGCAGTACTTC. Protein sequence: CASSLGQWYEQYF.

The chain employs TRBV5-4 and TRBJ1-3; no definite D call. In germline, CDR1 is SGHNT, CDR2 YYREEE (reference sequence). The CDR3 is made up of 15 amino acids. V shed 4 bases and J shed 0 bases, with 11 bases lying between them. CDR3 in DNA: TGTGCCAGCAGCCTTGGCCTGGCCTCTGGAAACACCATATATTTT. It encodes CASSLGLASGNTIYF.

The DNA for the CDR3 is TGTGCCAGCAGTTTCCAGGGGGCCCTTGTCCATGGGGCTTTCTTT. Residues: CASSFQGALVHGAFF. The chain links TRBV28 to TRBJ1-1; 8 nucleotides align to TRBD1. Per germline, CDR1 MDHEN and CDR2 SYDVKM. The CDR3 is made up of 15 amino acids. Trimming at V came to 3 bases and at J to 11 bases, leaving 14 bases not matched to a gene.

This clone was picked up a small number of times. The chain joins TRBV19 to TRBJ1-2, with 10 bases lining up with TRBD1. Germline CDR1 LNHDA, CDR2 SQIVND (reference sequence). The CDR3 is 16 residues long. J lost 2 bases, V lost 5 bases, and 8 bases had no gene match. CDR3 bases: TGTGCCAGTAGTGAAATTGACAGGGGGCGAAACTATGGCTACACCTTC. Its protein is CASSEIDRGRNYGYTF.

The chain is built from TRBV7-3 and TRBJ2-1; the match to TRBD2 covers 14 bases. The CDR3 sequence is 15 residues long. Looked up from germline, CDR1 is SGHTA and CDR2 is FQGTGA. Trimming took 5 bases from V and 10 from J; bases not matched to a gene: 7. The CDR3 loop reads CASSTTGTSGGEQFF. The CDR3 DNA reads as TGTGCCAGCAGCACAACTGGGACTAGCGGGGGAGAGCAGTTCTTC.

This sequence joins TRBV7-2 and TRBJ1-2; 12 nucleotides align to TRBD1. V shed 4 bases and J 4 bases; nucleotides not matched to a gene: 10. Germline V gives CDR1 SGHTA, CDR2 FQGNSA. There are 17 residues in the CDR3. In DNA, the CDR3 is TGTGCCAGCAGCTCAACCGGGACAGGGGGCGTAACCTATGGCTACACCTTC. It codes for CASSSTGTGGVTYGYTF. Full variable domain (outside the CDR3, taken from reference TRBV7-2 and TRBJ1-2): GAGVSQSPSNKVTEKGKDVELRCDPISGHTALYWYRQSLGQGLEFLIYFQGNSAPDKSGLPSDRFSAERTGGSVSTLTIQRTQQEDSAVYLCASSSTGTGGVTYGYTFGSGTRLTVV.

Only one count was recorded for this clone. The V call is TRBV5-1, the J call TRBJ1-1; TRBD1 is a possible D gene (6 bases). The CDR3 is made up of 14 amino acids. Germline V gene lookup returns CDR1 SGHRS and CDR2 YFSETQ. The ends were cut back, 2 bases at V and 1 base at J, with 9 bases in the middle. The CDR3 reads CASSLGGPNTEAFF. The CDR3 region has the DNA TGCGCCAGCAGCTTAGGGGGACCGAACACTGAAGCTTTCTTT.

The chain recombines TRBV7-2 with TRBJ1-6; a weak D match, TRBD1 (6 bases). The germline V and J ends were trimmed by 4 bases and 6 bases, with 10 bases remaining between them. The CDR3 is made up of 14 amino acids. Germline assignment: CDR1 SGHTA and CDR2 FQGNSA. CDR3 coding DNA: TGTGCCAGCAGCTCCCAAGGGGGTAATTCACCCCTCCACTTT. Its translation: CASSSQGGNSPLHF.

The chain couples TRBV27 to TRBJ1-2; 8 nucleotides line up with TRBD1. After removal of 6 bases from V and 6 bases from J, the junction contained 9 bases not matched to a gene. The CDR3 contains 14 residues. From germline, CDR1 is MNHEY and CDR2 SMNVEV (reference sequence). The CDR3 loop is CASRQTGGIHGYTF. CDR3 DNA sequence: TGTGCCAGCAGACAAACAGGGGGAATTCATGGCTACACCTTC.

In this sample, this clone turned up a few times. The chain has TRBV12-1 and TRBJ2-7; the DNA was not compared with TRBD2, the D call given in the table. TRBV12-1 is a pseudogene segment. The CDR3 contains 15 residues. CDR3 residues: CASSFASGGAYEQYF. CDR3 nucleotide sequence: TGTGCCAGCAGCTTTGCTAGCGGGGGGGCCTACGAGCAGTACTTC.

The V gene is TRBV7-9, the J gene TRBJ2-1, with a tentative D call TRBD2 (6 bases). This CDR3 contains 18 residues. Germline CDR1 reads SEHNR; CDR2 reads FQNEAQ (reference sequence). Trimming shortened V by 0 bases and J by 8 bases, and 23 bases separated the two germline ends. This chain's CDR3 is CASSLAPESGRLGDEQFF. The CDR3 coding sequence is TGTGCCAGCAGCTTAGCGCCGGAAAGCGGGCGCCTCGGAGATGAGCAGTTCTTC.

The CDR3, as DNA: TGTGCCAGCAGCTTAATTGCCTACTATGGCTACACCTTC. Translated: CASSLIAYYGYTF. The chain uses TRBV11-2 and TRBJ1-2; D gene uncertain. The ends were cut back, 2 bases at V and 3 bases at J, with 7 bases in the middle. The CDR3 sequence is 13 residues long. Per germline, CDR1 SGHAT and CDR2 FQNNGV.

The chain uses TRBV9 and TRBJ2-3; 11 positions match TRBD2. The CDR3 contains 17 residues. CDR1 and CDR2 from the germline V gene are SGDLS and YYNGEE. The V segment lost 1 base and the J segment 0 bases; nucleotides outside the gene matches: 4. The CDR3 DNA follows: TGTGCCAGCAGCGTACTGGGGACTAGCGGTAGCACAGATACGCAGTATTTT. Translated: CASSVLGTSGSTDTQYF.

This clone occurred once. V and J are TRBV5-4 and TRBJ2-1, with no clear D. The CDR3 contains 14 residues. Trimming shortened V by 2 bases and J by 11 bases, and 17 bases separated the two germline ends. Germline V gene lookup returns CDR1 SGHNT and CDR2 YYREEE (reference sequence). For the CDR3, the DNA is TGTGCCAGCAGCTTCCTCGACTCCCCCCTCCAGCAGTTCTTC. Protein sequence: CASSFLDSPLQQFF. The variable domain in full, with the rest retrieved from reference TRBV5-4 and TRBJ2-1, is ETGVTQSPTHLIKTRGQQVTLRCSSQSGHNTVSWYQQALGQGPQFIFQYYREEENGRGNFPPRFSGLQFPNYSSELNVNALELDDSALYLCASSFLDSPLQQFFGPGTRLTVL.

The chain combines TRBV7-2 with TRBJ1-3; 7 bases map to TRBD1. Germline loops: CDR1 SGHTA, CDR2 FQGNSA. The CDR3 is made up of 14 amino acids. V lost 6 bases to trimming and J lost 4 bases; unmatched junction nucleotides: 6. CDR3 coding DNA: TGTGCCAGCAGGCTAACAGGGGCAGGAAACACCATATATTTT. Translation gives CASRLTGAGNTIYF. The whole variable domain, filled in from reference TRBV7-2 and TRBJ1-3, reads GAGVSQSPSNKVTEKGKDVELRCDPISGHTALYWYRQSLGQGLEFLIYFQGNSAPDKSGLPSDRFSAERTGGSVSTLTIQRTQQEDSAVYLCASRLTGAGNTIYFGEGSWLTVV.

The chain is built from TRBV2 and TRBJ1-2; TRBD1 is a possible D gene (6 bases). The CDR3 is made up of 13 amino acids. V was clipped by 4 bases and J by 4 bases, with 10 bases between them. Germline CDR1 is SNHLY and CDR2 is FYNNEI. In DNA, the CDR3 is TGTGCCAGCAGTGGGACAGCCGGCTATGGCTACACCTTC. Protein product: CASSGTAGYGYTF. Drawing the rest from reference TRBV2 and TRBJ1-2, the complete variable domain is EPEVTQTPSHQVTQMGQEVILRCVPISNHLYFYWYRQILGQKVEFLVSFYNNEISEKSEIFDDQFSVERPDGSNFTLKIRSTKLEDSAMYFCASSGTAGYGYTFGSGTRLTVV.

The J gene is TRBJ1-1, the V gene TRBV7-2; TRBD1 might be the D (6 bases). V was cut by 2 bases and J by 4 bases, with 11 bases left in between. Germline CDR1 reads SGHTA; CDR2 reads FQGNSA. The CDR3 covers 14 residues. The CDR3 here is CASSLSQGPTEAFF. CDR3 nucleotide sequence: TGTGCCAGCAGCTTATCCCAGGGGCCCACTGAAGCTTTCTTT.

V is TRBV19 and J is TRBJ1-5; no firm D call. This CDR3 region has 14 residues. With 0 bases removed from V and 4 bases from J, the gap between germline ends came to 7 bases. Germline V lookup: CDR1 LNHDA, CDR2 SQIVND (reference sequence). The CDR3 protein is CASSIDIRNQPQHF. The CDR3 DNA reads TGTGCCAGTAGTATAGATATTAGAAATCAGCCCCAGCATTTT.

The rearrangement links TRBV11-2 to TRBJ2-2; TRBD1 might be the D (6 bases). This CDR3 spans 13 amino acids. V was clipped by 5 bases and J by 5 bases, with 9 bases between them. CDR1 is SGHAT, CDR2 FQNNGV, per germline. The chain's CDR3 is CASSAGDTGELFF. CDR3 nucleotide sequence: TGTGCCAGCAGCGCAGGGGATACCGGGGAGCTGTTTTTT.

The V and J genes are TRBV6-1 and TRBJ1-2; no definite D call. CDR1 MNHNS and CDR2 SASEGT come from the germline V gene. The CDR3 length is 12 residues. Trimming took 8 bases from V and 5 from J, leaving 12 bases between them. In nucleotides, the CDR3 is TGTGCCAGCGGGGTTGTGGGATATGGCTACACCTTC. Translating gives CASGVVGYGYTF.

This chain uses TRBV7-9 with TRBJ2-1, with TRBD1 identical over 8 bases. The CDR3 extends over 13 amino acids. CDR1 is SEHNR, CDR2 FQNEAQ, per germline (reference sequence). V lost 6 bases, J lost 7 bases, and 5 bases stayed unmatched. The CDR3 sequence is CASSSGGGNEQFF. In DNA, the CDR3 is TGTGCCAGCAGTTCAGGGGGCGGGAATGAGCAGTTCTTC.

This chain uses TRBV5-1 with TRBJ2-1; D might be TRBD1 or TRBD2, each matching 5 bases. Germline V CDR1 and CDR2: SGHRS, YFSETQ. The V gene lost 4 bases and the J gene lost 3 bases, with 11 bases spanning the gap. There are 14 residues in the CDR3. CDR3 sequence reads: CASSERGSYNEQFF. In DNA form, the CDR3 reads TGCGCCAGCAGCGAGAGGGGAAGCTACAATGAGCAGTTCTTC. The full variable domain, completed using reference TRBV5-1 and TRBJ2-1, is KAGVTQTPRYLIKTRGQQVTLSCSPISGHRSVSWYQQTPGQGLQFLFEYFSETQRNKGNFPGRFSGRQFSNSRSEMNVSTLELGDSALYLCASSERGSYNEQFFGPGTRLTVL.